Below, 30 T cell receptor beta chains from the same sample are listed, as sequenced in a study of cytotoxic CD8 clonotypes in ibrutinib-treated CLL. Generated by immunoSEQ multiplex PCR, the TCRdb table keeps only in-frame clones and is missing some. This sample has about 140,000 clones, with 60% to 80% found just once. Sequencing used PBMCs, obtained after 12 months of ibrutinib treatment. Receptor source: a human donor with chronic lymphocytic leukemia.

This clone occurred a few times. The chain carries TRBV19 and TRBJ1-1, with TRBD1 as a possible D gene (6 bases). Germline V CDR1 and CDR2: LNHDA, SQIVND (reference sequence). The CDR3 length is 16 residues. Trimming removed 5 bases from V and 1 base from J, with 17 bases in between. In DNA, the CDR3 is TGTGCCAGTAGTCCTATTGGGGCAGGGGAGAACACTGAAGCTTTCTTT. Its protein is CASSPIGAGENTEAFF.

This chain uses TRBV10-3 with TRBJ2-7; D gene unclear. Germline V gene data show CDR1 as ENHRY and CDR2 as SYGVKD. V lost 6 bases, J lost 3 bases, and 12 bases lay in between. CDR3 length: 13 amino acids. The CDR3 region is CAISGTSIYEQYF. DNA for the CDR3: TGTGCCATCAGCGGCACGTCTATCTACGAGCAGTACTTC.

J is TRBJ1-2 and V is TRBV7-9; D not resolved. From germline, CDR1 is SEHNR and CDR2 FQNEAQ (reference sequence). V was pared by 1 base and J by 8 bases, with 17 bases between. The CDR3 spans 15 residues. In DNA form, the CDR3 reads TGTGCCAGCAGCTTAGGATATAGCCCGGGGAGGGGCTACACCTTC. It encodes CASSLGYSPGRGYTF. Variable domain in full (rest from reference TRBV7-9 and TRBJ1-2): DTGVSQNPRHKITKRGQNVTFRCDPISEHNRLYWYRQTLGQGPEFLTYFQNEAQLEKSRLLSDRFSAERPKGSFSTLEIQRTEQGDSAMYLCASSLGYSPGRGYTFGSGTRLTVV.

This clone was found once. This rearrangement joins TRBV6-5 to TRBJ2-6, with D possibly being TRBD1 or TRBD2 (5 bases each). V lost 2 bases and J 12 bases, leaving 5 bases between the germline ends. CDR3 size: 11 residues. The germline CDR1 and CDR2 sequences are MNHEY and SVGAGI. CDR3 residues: CASSYGTVLTF. CDR3 DNA sequence: TGTGCCAGCAGTTACGGGACCGTCCTGACTTTC.

The rearrangement links TRBV7-2 to TRBJ2-5; D call uncertain. The CDR3 is made up of 12 amino acids. CDR1 is SGHTA, CDR2 FQGNSA, per germline. With 5 bases removed from V and 5 bases from J, the gap between germline ends came to 9 bases. CDR3 residues: CASSPTRETQYF. The CDR3 region has the DNA TGTGCCAGCAGCCCTACCCGGGAGACCCAGTACTTC. The full variable domain, completed using reference TRBV7-2 and TRBJ2-5, is GAGVSQSPSNKVTEKGKDVELRCDPISGHTALYWYRQSLGQGLEFLIYFQGNSAPDKSGLPSDRFSAERTGGSVSTLTIQRTQQEDSAVYLCASSPTRETQYFGPGTRLLVL.

This clone has a single count. J is TRBJ2-5 and V is TRBV7-9; D remains unclear. V lost 1 base and J lost 4, with 16 bases in between. Germline assignment: CDR1 SEHNR and CDR2 FQNEAQ (reference sequence). This CDR3 has 16 amino acids. The CDR3 here is CASSLGVGQDGETQYF. In nucleotides, the CDR3 is TGTGCCAGCAGCTTAGGGGTCGGGCAGGACGGAGAGACCCAGTACTTC.

The chain joins TRBV5-6 to TRBJ2-2, with TRBD1 matching 7 bases. Trimming took 2 bases from V and 3 from J; bases not matched to a gene: 1. In germline, CDR1 is SGHDT, CDR2 YYEEEE. The CDR3 covers 14 residues. This chain's CDR3 is CASSFGTDTGELFF. CDR3 bases: TGTGCCAGCAGCTTCGGGACAGACACCGGGGAGCTGTTTTTT.

The chain links TRBV11-2 to TRBJ1-1; TRBD1 aligns across 11 bases. The CDR3 runs 17 residues. V shed 0 bases and J 5 bases; nucleotides not matched to a gene: 8. The V gene's germline CDR1 is SGHAT and CDR2 FQNNGV. CDR3 sequence: CASSLDSRTGGRTEAFF. CDR3 DNA: TGTGCCAGCAGCTTAGATAGCAGGACAGGGGGCCGAACTGAAGCTTTCTTT.

The CDR3 DNA follows: TGTGCCAGCAGCTTGACCGGGGGCAACACTGAAGCTTTCTTT. This codes for CASSLTGGNTEAFF. J is TRBJ1-1 and V is TRBV5-4; TRBD1 is a possible D gene (6 bases). Deletions cut 1 base from V and 2 bases from J, with 9 bases between. There are 14 residues in the CDR3. Germline loops: CDR1 SGHNT, CDR2 YYREEE (reference sequence).

A single count supports this clone. The V gene is TRBV30, the J gene TRBJ2-7; 9 bases align to TRBD1. The V and J ends lost 5 bases and 2 bases, in that order; junction bases with no gene match: 1. Per germline, CDR1 GTSNPN and CDR2 SVGIG (reference sequence). The CDR3 runs to 12 residues. Here the CDR3 DNA reads TGTGCCTGGGACAGGGGGGCCTACGAGCAGTACTTC. It specifies CAWDRGAYEQYF.

The V gene is TRBV19, the J gene TRBJ2-7; no reliable D call. The CDR3 loop spans 13 amino acids. CDR1 and CDR2 from the germline V gene are LNHDA and SQIVND (reference sequence). V dropped 4 bases and J dropped 3 bases, with 10 bases sitting between them. CDR3 in amino acids: CASSSGRIYEQYF. The CDR3 nucleotides are TGTGCCAGTAGTAGCGGACGGATCTACGAGCAGTACTTC. Full variable domain (missing parts from reference TRBV19 and TRBJ2-7): DGGITQSPKYLFRKEGQNVTLSCEQNLNHDAMYWYRQDPGQGLRLIYYSQIVNDFQKGDIAEGYSVSREKKESFPLTVTSAQKNPTAFYLCASSSGRIYEQYFGPGTRLTVT.

The V call is TRBV5-1, the J call TRBJ2-7, with D perhaps matching TRBD1 (7 bases). The CDR3 is 14 residues long. The ends were cut back, 4 bases at V and 2 bases at J, with 13 bases in the middle. CDR1 is SGHRS and CDR2 is YFSETQ in the germline V gene. The CDR3 sequence is CASSGRTGAYEQYF. Written as DNA, the CDR3 is TGCGCCAGCAGCGGGAGGACAGGCGCCTACGAGCAGTACTTC.

The chain joins TRBV28 to TRBJ2-6; tentative D call: TRBD1 (6 bases). From germline, CDR1 is MDHEN and CDR2 SYDVKM. Between the trimmed V and J ends, which lost 4 bases and 2 bases, there was a span of 18 bases. The CDR3 is 18 amino acids. The CDR3 DNA reads as TGTGCCAGCAGTTCCCTCCGGACAGATTTACCTGGGGCCAACGTCCTGACTTTC. It translates to CASSSLRTDLPGANVLTF.

The chain has TRBV30 and TRBJ1-6, with TRBD1 identical over 7 bases. V shed 7 bases, J shed 14 bases, and the junction held 11 bases outside the gene matches. Germline assignment: CDR1 GTSNPN and CDR2 SVGIG (reference sequence). This CDR3 spans 12 amino acids. CDR3 sequence (DNA): TGTGCCTTCCCAGGGACAGACGTCGCCCTCCACTTT. Translated, it gives CAFPGTDVALHF.

The gene calls are TRBV5-6 and TRBJ1-4, with 8 bases fitting TRBD1. Germline V gene data show CDR1 as SGHDT and CDR2 as YYEEEE. CDR3 length: 14 residues. The ends lost 1 base at V and 8 bases at J; junction bases unmatched: 4. CDR3 bases: TGTGCCAGCAGCTTGATAGACAGGGGCGAAAAACTGTTTTTT. Protein product: CASSLIDRGEKLFF.

The V gene is TRBV5-5, the J gene TRBJ2-7; either TRBD1 or TRBD2 may supply D (5 bases each). Germline V lookup: CDR1 SGHKS, CDR2 YYEKEE (reference sequence). Trimming took off 5 bases at V and 1 base at J, with 13 bases between the two ends. CDR3 length: 14 amino acids. The CDR3 coding sequence is TGTGCCAGCAGTTCAATTGGGACGTCCTACGAGCAGTACTTC. Protein: CASSSIGTSYEQYF.

The chain is built from TRBV4-2 and TRBJ2-1, with 9 bases aligning to TRBD2. The CDR3 has 15 residues. With V trimmed by 0 bases and J by 9 bases, 6 bases remained unmatched. Germline V CDR1 and CDR2: LGHNA, YNFKEQ. The CDR3 DNA follows: TGTGCCAGCAGCCAAGAGTTAGCGGGAGCCCTTGAGCAGTTCTTC. Translating gives CASSQELAGALEQFF.

The chain joins TRBV4-3 to TRBJ2-7; 8 bases line up with TRBD1. Germline lookup yields CDR1 LGHNA and CDR2 YSLEER. The trim removed 0 bases at V and 3 bases at J, leaving 4 bases unmatched. The CDR3 extends over 15 amino acids. The CDR3 DNA is TGCGCCAGCAGCCAAGATCTTGGACAGGGCTACGAGCAGTACTTC. It translates to CASSQDLGQGYEQYF.

This chain links TRBV4-1 with TRBJ2-3; 11 bases are shared with TRBD2. In germline, CDR1 is MGHRA, CDR2 YSYEKL. The trim removed 8 bases at V and 4 bases at J, leaving 5 bases unmatched. The CDR3 runs 14 residues. CDR3 sequence: CASSKTSGADTQYF. CDR3 nucleotides: TGCGCCAGCTCGAAGACTAGCGGGGCAGATACGCAGTATTTT.

This clone has a handful of counts. This chain links TRBV6-5 with TRBJ2-7; tentative D call: TRBD1 (6 bases). The CDR3 length is 15 residues. Germline V CDR1 and CDR2: MNHEY, SVGAGI. Trimming removed 0 bases from V and 0 bases from J, with 9 bases in between. In DNA, the CDR3 is TGTGCCAGCAGTTACTCCTGGACAGCCTCCTACGAGCAGTACTTC. Its protein product is CASSYSWTASYEQYF.

The V call is TRBV7-9, the J call TRBJ2-7, with D possibly TRBD1 on 6 matching bases. Trimming stripped 5 bases from V and 0 bases from J, with 20 bases between. The CDR3 spans 17 residues. Germline V gene data show CDR1 as SEHNR and CDR2 as FQNEAQ (reference sequence). CDR3 bases: TGTGCCAGCAGCCAAGGGGTGGGTAGGGGGATCTCCTACGAGCAGTACTTC. It codes for CASSQGVGRGISYEQYF. The full variable domain, in which reference TRBV7-9 and TRBJ2-7 provide the parts outside the CDR3, is DTGVSQNPRHKITKRGQNVTFRCDPISEHNRLYWYRQTLGQGPEFLTYFQNEAQLEKSRLLSDRFSAERPKGSFSTLEIQRTEQGDSAMYLCASSQGVGRGISYEQYFGPGTRLTVT.

This clone appeared a few times. The chain combines TRBV7-6 with TRBJ2-7; 13 bases are a match to TRBD2. CDR1 is SGHVS and CDR2 is FNYEAQ in the germline V gene. The CDR3 is 16 residues long. J was trimmed by 0 bases and V by 5 bases; bases with no gene match: 4. The CDR3 nucleotides read TGTGCCAGCAGCCCCCGGACTAGCGGGGGCTCCTACGAGCAGTACTTC. Its protein is CASSPRTSGGSYEQYF. Drawing the rest from reference TRBV7-6 and TRBJ2-7, the complete variable domain is GAGVSQSPRYKVTKRGQDVALRCDPISGHVSLYWYRQALGQGPEFLTYFNYEAQQDKSGLPNDRFSAERPEGSISTLTIQRTEQRDSAMYRCASSPRTSGGSYEQYFGPGTRLTVT.

The rearrangement links TRBV7-9 to TRBJ2-5, with a weak D call TRBD1 (6 bases). Per germline, CDR1 SEHNR and CDR2 FQNEAQ (reference sequence). V lost 3 bases and J lost 5, with 13 bases in between. CDR3 length: 14 residues. CDR3 bases: TGTGCCAGCAGCTTGGCAGGGGCTCTTGAGACCCAGTACTTC. Residues: CASSLAGALETQYF.

This clone came up a few times. This sequence joins TRBV11-3 and TRBJ2-7; 7 bases agree with TRBD1. The junction had 4 bases not matched to a gene; V was cut back by 0 bases and J by 2 bases. The CDR3 is made up of 15 amino acids. Germline values: CDR1 SGHNT, CDR2 YENEEA. The CDR3 coding sequence is TGTGCCAGCAGCTTAGATCCGGGACAGACCTACGAGCAGTACTTC. Translation: CASSLDPGQTYEQYF.

This chain uses TRBV4-3 with TRBJ2-1, with 12 nucleotides matching TRBD2. The CDR3 contains 18 residues. V trimming: 1 base; J trimming: 2 bases; junction bases outside the gene matches: 6. Germline V lookup: CDR1 LGHNA, CDR2 YSLEER. CDR3 nucleotides: TGCGCCAGCAGCCAAGGGGGGACTAGCGGGCACACCTACAATGAGCAGTTCTTC. Encoded protein: CASSQGGTSGHTYNEQFF.

The chain combines TRBV5-6 with TRBJ2-7; D remains ambiguous. V lost 4 bases, J lost 6 bases, and 20 bases lay in between. There are 15 residues in the CDR3. Germline V gene data show CDR1 as SGHDT and CDR2 as YYEEEE. The CDR3 DNA follows: TGTGCCAGCAGCAACAAGGACCCCAGAGTGGGCGAGCAGTACTTC. Encoded protein: CASSNKDPRVGEQYF.

This chain joins TRBV11-1 and TRBJ1-2; D might be TRBD1 (6 bases). V dropped 2 bases and J dropped 0 bases, with 16 bases sitting between them. This CDR3 has 17 residues. Germline assignment: CDR1 SGHAT and CDR2 FQDESV (reference sequence). In DNA form, the CDR3 reads TGTGCCAGCAGCTTAAACCCCGGACAGAACACTAACTATGGCTACACCTTC. Translated: CASSLNPGQNTNYGYTF.

This clone was counted a few times. The J gene is TRBJ2-1, the V gene TRBV2; 9 nucleotides agree with TRBD2. Germline lookup yields CDR1 SNHLY and CDR2 FYNNEI. J was trimmed by 6 bases and V by 4 bases; bases with no gene match: 7. The CDR3 is made up of 15 amino acids. CDR3 loop: CASSVPLAGFNEQFF. The CDR3 nucleotides read TGTGCCAGCAGTGTGCCCCTAGCGGGGTTCAATGAGCAGTTCTTC.

The chain carries TRBV11-3 and TRBJ2-3; 7 bases map to TRBD1. The V and J ends lost 5 bases and 4 bases, in that order; junction bases with no gene match: 15. The germline gives CDR1 SGHNT, CDR2 YENEEA. The CDR3 runs to 17 residues. The CDR3 DNA follows: TGTGCCAGCAGCATAGGGACAGTGGCGTTAACTGCAGATACGCAGTATTTT. It codes for CASSIGTVALTADTQYF. The entire variable domain, with the rest obtained from reference TRBV11-3 and TRBJ2-3, is as follows: EAGVVQSPRYKIIEKKQPVAFWCNPISGHNTLYWYLQNLGQGPELLIRYENEEAVDDSQLPKDRFSAERLKGVDSTLKIQPAELGDSAVYLCASSIGTVALTADTQYFGPGTRLTVL.

In its sample, this clone was seen a few times. The CDR3 loop is CASSPSILRGTGELFF. The CDR3 DNA is TGTGCCAGCAGCCCGTCCATCCTTCGAGGCACCGGGGAGCTGTTTTTT. The V call is TRBV9, the J call TRBJ2-2, with D hard to call. The V gene's germline CDR1 is SGDLS and CDR2 YYNGEE. V was cut by 4 bases and J by 4 bases, with 17 bases left in between. This CDR3 region has 16 residues.